This T cell receptor beta chain was sequenced during a study of shared clonotypes between healthy human individuals. Study information: CD4 naive and CD4 memory each took three plates per donor, while CD8 naive took two and CD8 memory one.

An assay was performed, and its level was deep. Sequencing used immunoSEQ multiplex PCR; TCRdb keeps in-frame clones, though not all of them. The sample lists 1.6 million or so clones; roughly 97% were seen once. A remark on this clone: Its specificity is unknown.

Overall study results and limits: Deeper or shallower sequencing was expected to change how clonotypes are shared among donors. Non-shared clonotypes had lower generation probabilities than clonotypes shared by all four sorted-subset donors.

Germline loops: CDR1 SGHRS, CDR2 YFSETQ. The length of the CDR3 is 14 residues. The ends were cut back, 6 bases at V and 5 bases at J, with 14 bases in the middle. The chain has TRBV5-1 and TRBJ2-2; D ambiguous. Sequences were obtained from naive CD4+ T cells sorted from blood. Subset reported: CD45RA+ positively selected. The sequence was collected from a man aged 25 to 45 in good health. Here the CDR3 DNA reads TGCGCCAGCAATAGGAAATATGGAACCGGGGAGCTGTTTTTT. Its translation is CASNRKYGTGELFF.